This T cell receptor beta chain emerged from a study of tissue T cells after allogeneic stem cell transplantation (dated by TCRdb to about 2022). As for the study more broadly: The study profiled TCR beta repertoires in many tissues obtained from research autopsies of patients with and without GVHD, and also in mouse models of GVHD. The human arm was conducted as a prospective observational study, and neither blinding nor randomization was performed.

Trimming costs V 0 bases and J 1 base, and their ends lie 4 bases apart. The CDR3 numbers 13 residues from cysteine through phenylalanine. The DNA has 36 bases, all within the CDR3, and is read from base 1. The germline V gene (reference sequence) specifies FNHDT as CDR1 and SITEND as CDR2. The sample's time point label is to be understood as: mouse harvest day 7 after allogeneic transplant. Mouse grafts combined 10^7 T-cell-depleted bone marrow cells with 10^6 splenic CD5+ T cells, given via tail vein injection. Mouse GVHD was modeled in a major MHC-mismatch B6 (H2b) into BALB/c (H2d) model, with tissues profiled at day 7 or 14. On day 7 or 14 post-transplant, mouse tissues and retro-orbital blood were harvested with separate sterile tools for each animal, and livers were flushed before harvest. Before genomic DNA isolation with the DNeasy Blood & Tissue Kit, mouse tissues were minced using razor blades in buffered saline.

The library was generated by the immunoSEQ multiplex PCR assay. TCRbeta CDR3 sequencing was performed at survey depth by Adaptive Biotechnologies, and CDR3 sequences, V/J genes, productive frequency and template counts were reported. TCR beta CDR3 regions were amplified from genomic DNA instead of RNA. Processing in the source paper ran as follows. Jensen-Shannon divergence was used to quantify pairwise repertoire overlap between tissues, with a value of 1 indicating complete divergence and a value of 0 indicating identical repertoires. Tissues were clustered by single-linkage agglomerative hierarchical clustering of pairwise JSD values and displayed as dendrograms. GLIPH2 was run on all patient samples with simulation_depth 1000, kmer_min_depth 3, cdr3_length_cutoff 8, keeping groups with more than two unique CDR3s. A standardized tissue-overlap score was calculated by extrapolating Jaccard GLIPH-group overlap across patients to a standard repertoire size of 1000 clones. Linear mixed-effect models, with tissue included as a fixed effect and individual included as a random effect, were used to assess associations of diversity with clinical or experimental variables. Imported from immuneACCESS, the table was reduced by TCRdb to in-frame sequences with V and J called. These copies leave out some clones; in studies compared against another copy, an unresolved V gene accounts for under half, and the cause of the remainder is not known. The DNA gave D and trimming, while V, J and clone size come from that table. This sample gives 5,500 to 8,500 clones in total; 50% of them show up just once. The ten largest clonotypes hold under 4.5% of the sample.

This clone was detected a few times. What this receptor recognizes is not known. This receptor is murine, so its gene names and germline sequences reflect the mouse genome. The DNA ends 1 residue before the CDR3 does, and the rest of the CDR3 is filled in from the germline J gene. What the research found in general, with its limitations: Which tissue TCRs were alloreactive or antigen-specific was not determined in the study, and some of the clones might have been host cells that persisted. Within patients, how anatomically similar the tissues were was a key factor in shaping TCR repertoire composition, regardless of disease or transplant status. Few T cell clones were found to be shared across patients, but shared repertoire signatures across patients were revealed in a tissue-specific fashion by motif-based clustering. In both patients and mice, T cells from blood and spleen picked up only a limited part of the TCR repertoire that was detected in tissues. A small and clinically heterogeneous patient cohort was studied, and sampling depth was acknowledged as a limitation.

This TCR came from a female BALB/c mouse given C57BL/6 T cells with graft-versus-host disease after an allogeneic hematopoietic cell transplant. The specimen was gut tissue. The V and J segments used are TRBV19 and TRBJ1-2; the D gene assignment is ambiguous. CDR3 DNA, as far as it was read: TGTGCCAGCAGTATAGTGGGAAACTCCGACTACACC. It codes for CASSIVGNSDYT. From start to end, the CDR3 is CASSIVGNSDYTF.